This T cell receptor beta chain was profiled in a study of CD8 T cells in Susac syndrome. Random hexamers primed reverse transcription of roughly 0.5 to 1 ug RNA. One entry per CDR3 protein results from TCRdb running MiXCR on the immunoSEQ multiplex PCR reads. Found here are about 140,000 distinct CDR3 sequences, roughly 95% of them singletons; the top ten hold over 0.07%. CDR3 length equals 15 residues. Germline V lookup: CDR1 SGHNT, CDR2 YYREEE (reference sequence). J was trimmed by 5 bases and V by 4 bases; bases with no gene match: 9. The source is a human donor in good health. Sequencing input: CD4+ T cells from PBMCs. The chain employs TRBV5-4 and TRBJ2-3, with TRBD2 matching 8 bases. The CDR3 sequence is CASSHPGTRGDTQYF. The CDR3 nucleotides read TGTGCCAGCAGCCATCCCGGGACTAGGGGAGATACGCAGTATTTT.